Listed below are T cell receptor beta chains from one sample, sequenced in a study of OX40 agonist ivuxolimab in advanced cancers. Repertoires were generated with immunoSEQ multiplex PCR, while TCRdb's copy carries only in-frame clones and drops some. There are about 30,000 clones in the sample; 84% occur only once, and 22% lies in the top ten. The input for sequencing was CD4+ or CD8+ T cells sorted from blood, taken in a trial of the OX40 agonist ivuxolimab. The receptors shown here come from an adult with an advanced solid tumor such as melanoma, head and neck, liver or kidney cancer. Both conserved end residues are part of each CDR3. The D gene is left open where the match is weak. The size field is filled for only some rows; it gives once, few, many or a size class.

>.|TRBD2|TRBJ2-1|TRBV6-5
TGTGCCAGCAGCTCGGGGGGCTCCTACAATGAGCAGTTCTTC
CASSSGGSYNEQFF
>.|.|TRBJ1-1|TRBV4-1
TGCGCCAGCGGCTGGGGCGAGGACACTGAAGCTTTCTTT
CASGWGEDTEAFF
>.|TRBD2|TRBJ2-1|TRBV13
TGTGCCAGCAGCTCGGGAGAGCGGGGCAATGAGCAGTTCTTC
CASSSGERGNEQFF
>.|TRBD1|TRBJ1-6|TRBV27
TGTGCCAGCAGAAAAGACAGGGGTGGGAATTCACCCCTCCACTTT
CASRKDRGGNSPLHF
>.|.|TRBJ1-2|TRBV7-9
TGTGCCAGCAGCTTAGATGGGGCGGATGGCTACACCTTC
CASSLDGADGYTF
>once|TRBD1|TRBJ2-2|TRBV10-2
TGCGCCAGCAGTCTAACGGGACAGGGGACCGGGGAGCTGTTTTTT
CASSLTGQGTGELFF
>.|TRBD1|TRBJ1-2|TRBV11-2
TGTGCCAGCAGCTCTCCGGGACAGCCCCTTAACTATGGCTACACCTTC
CASSSPGQPLNYGYTF
>.|TRBD2|TRBJ2-1|TRBV11-2
TGTGCCAGCAGCTTAGGGGCGGGAGGAGGGTACAATGAGCAGTTCTTC
CASSLGAGGGYNEQFF
>.|.|TRBJ1-3|TRBV7-8
TGTGCCAGCAGCTCTACCCCGAGCGACTCTGGAAACACCATATATTTT
CASSSTPSDSGNTIYF
>once|.|TRBJ1-1|TRBV5-6
TGTGCCAGCAGCTTTATTCAGGGCGACACTGAAGCTTTCTTT
CASSFIQGDTEAFF
>.|.|TRBJ1-4|TRBV4-1
TGCGCCAGCAGCCAAGACGGGAGCGCCACTGGAAAACTGTTTTTT
CASSQDGSATGKLFF
>.|.|TRBJ1-1|TRBV12-5
TGTGCTAGTGGTTTGACCCCGACGGGGACTGAAGCTTTCTTT
CASGLTPTGTEAFF
>.|TRBD2|TRBJ2-7|TRBV27
TGTGCCAGCAGTTCCGGACTAGCGGGAGACGAGCAGTACTTC
CASSSGLAGDEQYF
>.|.|TRBJ1-5|TRBV5-1
TGCGCCAGCAGCTCCGGGGGACTCAATCAGCCCCAGCATTTT
CASSSGGLNQPQHF
>.|.|TRBJ2-1|TRBV9
TGTGCCAGCAGCGTAGAAGTCGAGGATGAGCAGTTCTTC
CASSVEVEDEQFF
>.|.|TRBJ1-1|TRBV5-1
TGCGCCAGCAGCGTATCCTGGTTGGATTCGAACACTGAAGCTTTCTTT
CASSVSWLDSNTEAFF
>.|TRBD2|TRBJ2-7|TRBV7-2
TGTGCCAGCAGCGCGGGACTACACGAGCAGTACTTC
CASSAGLHEQYF
>.|TRBD1|TRBJ2-5|TRBV7-9
TGTGCCAGCAGCCCTGACAGGGCGGATGAGAAAGAGACCCAGTACTTC
CASSPDRADEKETQYF
>.|TRBD1|TRBJ2-7|TRBV7-9
TGTGCCAGCGGGGTGACAGGGGGAGATCACGAGCAGTACTTC
CASGVTGGDHEQYF
>once|.|TRBJ1-1|TRBV6-5
TGTGCCAGCAGTGAAGAGGGGTACACTGAAGCTTTCTTT
CASSEEGYTEAFF
>.|.|TRBJ2-3|TRBV27
TGTGCCAGCAGTCTCACCCCGGGGGACGCAGATACGCAGTATTTT
CASSLTPGDADTQYF
>.|TRBD2|TRBJ2-5|TRBV27
TGTGCCAGCAGTTCCCTCCTGACTAGCGGTTTCCAAGAGACCCAGTACTTC
CASSSLLTSGFQETQYF
>.|.|TRBJ2-1|TRBV5-6
TGTGCCAGCAGCTCTGGGGGAGGGACAGGGGATAGCGGGAGGCGGTTCTTC
CASSSGGGTGDSGRRFF
>.|TRBD2|TRBJ2-5|TRBV7-9
TGTGCCAGCAGCTTAGGGGGACTAGAGACAGAAAAAGAGACCCAGTACTTC
CASSLGGLETEKETQYF
>.|.|TRBJ2-2|TRBV28
TGTGCCAGCAGTTTAAGAGGGCATGGCACCGGGGAGCTGTTTTTT
CASSLRGHGTGELFF
>.|.|TRBJ2-3|TRBV29-1
TGCAGCGTTGAATCGGGCAGGGGGGCCAGCACAGATACGCAGTATTTT
CSVESGRGASTDTQYF
>once|TRBD2|TRBJ2-7|TRBV27
TGTGCCAGCAGTGGGGGGACTAGCGGGAGTGGCGAGCAGTACTTC
CASSGGTSGSGEQYF
>.|.|TRBJ2-1|TRBV6-6
TGTGCCAGCAGTTACGCGCCCGGGACTGACTACAATGAGCAGTTCTTC
CASSYAPGTDYNEQFF
>.|.|TRBJ2-3|TRBV13
TGTGCCAGCAGCTTAGGGGGGACCTCTCGGGCAGATACGCAGTATTTT
CASSLGGTSRADTQYF
>.|.|TRBJ1-5|TRBV27
TGTGCCAGCAGGGAAGGCCTACAGCCCCAGCATTTT
CASREGLQPQHF
>.|.|TRBJ2-7|TRBV7-2
TGTGCCAGCAGCTTAGAAACCCCCAGGGACGAGCAGTACTTC
CASSLETPRDEQYF
>.|.|TRBJ2-1|TRBV15
TGTGCCACCAGCAGGGGGCGGGACTCTATAAGGGAGCAGTTCTTC
CATSRGRDSIREQFF
>.|TRBD1|TRBJ2-7|TRBV7-7
TGTGCCAGCAGCCCCGAGGTGGGACAGGGCTACGAGCAGTACTTC
CASSPEVGQGYEQYF
>.|.|TRBJ2-6|TRBV7-9
TGTGCCAGCAGCCGCGGTGCAAAGGTACAAAGTCGGGCCAACGTCCTGACTTTC
CASSRGAKVQSRANVLTF
>.|.|TRBJ2-6|TRBV6-6
TGTGCCAGCAGTACGACGGTTCCCTCTGGGGCCAACGTCCTGACTTTC
CASSTTVPSGANVLTF